The 5 T cell receptor beta chains in this list originate from one sample, sequenced in a study of PD-L1 blockade in urothelial cancer (dated by TCRdb to the late 2010s). Receptors were amplified or captured by the immunoSEQ multiplex PCR assay. TCRdb holds this immuneACCESS table with in-frame rearrangements only. Some clones are missing; in checked studies, unresolved V genes explain under half, and the rest has no known cause. The sample records tens of thousands of clones, roughly four fifths of which are singletons. 3% to 3.5% of the sample rests with the top ten. Sample: PBMCs, taken around atezolizumab (anti-PD-L1) treatment. These receptors were obtained from a man in his 70s with urothelial cancer.

This chain connects TRBV28 to TRBJ1-2; 10 nucleotides line up with TRBD1. This CDR3 is 14 amino acids long. From germline, CDR1 is MDHEN and CDR2 SYDVKM. V dropped 6 bases and J dropped 4; count of bases not matched to a gene: 5. The CDR3 region is CASRGTGVSYGYTF. The CDR3 coding sequence is TGTGCCAGCAGGGGGACAGGGGTATCCTATGGCTACACCTTC.

In its sample, this clone was seen a few times. The rearrangement uses TRBV30 and TRBJ1-4; 9 bases fit TRBD1. The ends lost 2 bases at V and 5 bases at J; junction bases unmatched: 6. The germline CDR1 and CDR2 sequences are GTSNPN and SVGIG (reference sequence). This CDR3 is built from 15 residues. CDR3 DNA: TGTGCCTGGAGTTTTACAGGACAGGGGAATGAAAAACTGTTTTTT. This translates into CAWSFTGQGNEKLFF. Full variable domain (missing parts from reference TRBV30 and TRBJ1-4): SQTIHQWPATLVQPVGSPLSLECTVEGTSNPNLYWYRQAAGRGLQLLFYSVGIGQISSEVPQNLSASRPQDRQFILSSKKLLLSDSGFYLCAWSFTGQGNEKLFFGSGTQLSVL.

The V and J genes are TRBV15 and TRBJ1-5; the D gene is possibly TRBD1 (5 bases). From germline, CDR1 is LNHNV and CDR2 YYDKDF (reference sequence). The CDR3 contains 13 residues. Trimming took off 1 base at V and 5 bases at J, with 6 bases between the two ends. As DNA, the CDR3 is TGTGCCACCAGCAGAGTCAGGGATCAGCCCCAGCATTTT. It specifies CATSRVRDQPQHF.

The chain has TRBV5-1 and TRBJ1-1, with TRBD1 identical over 10 bases. This CDR3 region has 15 residues. V gave up 4 bases and J gave up 7 bases; unmatched junction bases: 10. Looked up from germline, CDR1 is SGHRS and CDR2 is YFSETQ. The CDR3 coding sequence is TGCGCCAGCAGCGTAGGACAGGGGGACGGAAATGAAGCTTTCTTT. As protein: CASSVGQGDGNEAFF.

The V and J genes are TRBV11-1 and TRBJ2-7; TRBD1 aligns across 8 bases. The CDR3 totals 15 residues. Losses at the gene ends were 5 bases for V and 5 bases for J; bases not matched to a gene: 11. CDR1 is SGHAT, CDR2 FQDESV, per germline (reference sequence). In DNA form, the CDR3 reads TGTGCCAGCAGCAGAAGACAGGGGTCTCGTGACGAGCAGTACTTC. Translation: CASSRRQGSRDEQYF.